One and the same sample provided the 19 T cell receptor beta chains below, sequenced in a study of beta chain features in type 1 diabetes. Of the isolated RNA, all was reverse transcribed, and so the sequenced material was expressed TCRB transcripts. The data were produced by immunoSEQ multiplex PCR, yet TCRdb's version contains in-frame clones alone and is incomplete. Counted here are about 26,000 clones, about 49% occurring once; the ten biggest clones make up more than 0.3%. These TCRs are of unknown antigen specificity. Study outcomes and limitations: Moderate yet significant TCRB CDR3 shortening was seen in Type 1 diabetes patients in all four CD4+ subsets.

The sequencing input was stem cell memory CD4+ T cells from blood. The source of these receptors is a young man with type 1 diabetes.

This chain connects TRBV4-1 to TRBJ2-3, with 7 bases identical to TRBD1. The CDR3 covers 16 residues. With V trimmed by 0 bases and J by 4 bases, 7 bases remained unmatched. From germline, CDR1 is MGHRA and CDR2 YSYEKL. CDR3 bases: TGCGCCAGCAGCCAAGAAGGGGGCAGGGGGTCAGATACGCAGTATTTT. Translated: CASSQEGGRGSDTQYF.

This clone has a single count. V gene TRBV30 combines with J gene TRBJ1-6, with a weak D call TRBD1 (5 bases). The V end was cut by 3 bases, the J end by 7 bases, with 10 bases between. CDR1 GTSNPN and CDR2 SVGIG come from the germline V gene (reference sequence). The length of the CDR3 is 13 residues. Here the CDR3 reads CAWSGQGNSPLHF. Written as DNA, the CDR3 is TGTGCCTGGAGCGGCCAGGGAAATTCACCCCTCCACTTT. Based on the CDR3 plus reference TRBV30 and TRBJ1-6, the full variable domain is SQTIHQWPATLVQPVGSPLSLECTVEGTSNPNLYWYRQAAGRGLQLLFYSVGIGQISSEVPQNLSASRPQDRQFILSSKKLLLSDSGFYLCAWSGQGNSPLHFGNGTRLTVT.

CDR3 residues: CASSLAGTGVYEQYF. For the CDR3, the DNA is TGTGCCAGCAGTTTAGCGGGGACAGGGGTATACGAGCAGTACTTC. The rearrangement uses TRBV27 and TRBJ2-7; TRBD1 agrees at 10 bases. The junction had 5 bases not matched to a gene; V was cut back by 2 bases and J by 4 bases. The germline V gene encodes CDR1 MNHEY and CDR2 SMNVEV (reference sequence). CDR3 length: 15 residues.

V and J are TRBV7-2 and TRBJ2-5, with D unclear. The J call is uncertain, as TRBJ2-7 better fits the DNA end. The CDR3 sequence is 14 residues long. Germline V CDR1 and CDR2: SGHTA, FQGNSA. CDR3 DNA: TGTGCCAGCAGCTTAGCCCGTGCTGAATACGAGCAGTACTTC. Its translation is CASSLARAEYEQYF.

CDR3 nucleotides: TGTGCCAGCAAAAATACCGGGAGCTCCTACGAGCAGTACTTC. Amino acids: CASKNTGSSYEQYF. The rearrangement uses TRBV2 and TRBJ2-7, with D possibly matching TRBD2 (6 bases). CDR3 size: 14 residues. Looked up from germline, CDR1 is SNHLY and CDR2 is FYNNEI. V lost 7 bases and J lost 0, with 13 bases in between.

The chain combines TRBV30 with TRBJ1-3, with 8 bases fitting TRBD1. Germline V lookup: CDR1 GTSNPN, CDR2 SVGIG (reference sequence). The CDR3 extends over 13 amino acids. Losses at the gene ends were 2 bases for V and 4 bases for J; bases not matched to a gene: 1. The CDR3 reads CAWSTGGGNTIYF. The CDR3 DNA sequence: TGTGCCTGGAGTACAGGGGGGGGAAACACCATATATTTT.

This clone has only one observation. The rearrangement uses TRBV5-1 and TRBJ2-5; TRBD2 matches 8 bases. The DNA end lines up better with TRBJ2-7; the J call may be wrong. CDR1 is SGHRS, CDR2 YFSETQ, per germline. The CDR3 has 13 residues. CDR3 residues: CASRTSGRYEQYF. CDR3 sequence (DNA): TGCGCCAGCAGAACTAGCGGTCGATACGAGCAGTACTTC.

The chain is built from TRBV7-9 and TRBJ2-7, with D tentatively TRBD2 (5 bases). The CDR3 runs 14 residues. The ends were cut back, 3 bases at V and 4 bases at J, with 13 bases in the middle. Germline CDR1 SEHNR, CDR2 FQNEAQ (reference sequence). In DNA, the CDR3 is TGTGCCAGCAGCTTGGGGAGCACCGTTTACGAGCAGTACTTC. Translated: CASSLGSTVYEQYF.

The V call is TRBV7-2, the J call TRBJ2-5; TRBD1 matches at 9 bases. With the DNA end fitting TRBJ2-7 better, the J assignment may be wrong. The CDR3 covers 15 residues. Per the germline V gene, CDR1 is SGHTA and CDR2 is FQGNSA. CDR3 coding DNA: TGTGCCAGCAGCCTGGAACAGGGGGCGAAGAACGAGCAGTACTTC. This codes for CASSLEQGAKNEQYF.

This clone was picked up one time. This sequence joins TRBV5-1 and TRBJ2-5, with TRBD1 identical over 8 bases. The CDR3 spans 16 residues. With V trimmed by 4 bases and J by 1 base, 9 bases remained unmatched. The V gene's germline CDR1 is SGHRS and CDR2 YFSETQ. Written as DNA, the CDR3 is TGCGCCAGCAGCGGCCGGGACAGGTCCCTCCAAGAGACCCAGTACTTC. Protein product: CASSGRDRSLQETQYF.

Only a few counts were recorded for this clone. CDR3 sequence: CSVRTGVYGYTF. The CDR3, as DNA: TGCAGCGTTAGGACAGGGGTCTATGGCTACACCTTC. V and J are TRBV29-1 and TRBJ1-2, with 9 bases identical to TRBD1. Germline CDR1 and CDR2: SQVTM and ANQGSEA. Unmatched junction bases numbered 2, after V lost 5 bases and J lost 4 bases. The CDR3 sequence is 12 residues long.

The chain links TRBV2 to TRBJ2-7; 8 nucleotides align to TRBD2. Germline V gene data show CDR1 as SNHLY and CDR2 as FYNNEI. This CDR3 region has 13 residues. V was clipped by 8 bases and J by 2 bases; unmatched bases: 5. CDR3 loop: CASGAGVTYEQYF. CDR3 in DNA: TGTGCCAGCGGAGCGGGAGTAACCTACGAGCAGTACTTC.

The rearrangement links TRBV7-2 to TRBJ2-3; TRBD2 matches 9 bases. CDR1 SGHTA and CDR2 FQGNSA come from the germline V gene. V lost 4 bases and J lost 3; bases outside the gene matches: 5. This CDR3 is 15 amino acids long. This chain's CDR3 is CASSSLAGSTDTQYF. CDR3 in DNA: TGTGCCAGCAGCTCCCTAGCGGGAAGTACAGATACGCAGTATTTT.

This clone has just a few counts. The rearrangement uses TRBV5-1 and TRBJ1-3, with a tentative D call TRBD1 (5 bases). The CDR3 spans 18 residues. Germline values: CDR1 SGHRS, CDR2 YFSETQ. Deletions cut 0 bases from V and 0 bases from J, with 16 bases between. The CDR3 bases are TGCGCCAGCAGCTTGGAGGCAGGGCCGAGTCCCTCTGGAAACACCATATATTTT. Its protein is CASSLEAGPSPSGNTIYF.

J is TRBJ1-2 and V is TRBV5-5; D is perhaps TRBD1 (6 bases). Germline-derived CDR1 and CDR2 are SGHKS and YYEKEE (reference sequence). V lost 9 bases and J 7 bases, leaving 19 bases between the germline ends. The CDR3 has 13 amino acids. The CDR3 nucleotides are TGTGCCAATTCCCGGACAGTGGAATCTGGCTACACCTTC. Amino acid sequence: CANSRTVESGYTF.

This clone came up a few times. V is TRBV15 and J is TRBJ1-4, with D tentatively TRBD1 (5 bases). V lost 0 bases to trimming and J lost 5 bases, with 10 bases between them. There are 15 residues in the CDR3. Germline V gene data show CDR1 as LNHNV and CDR2 as YYDKDF (reference sequence). The CDR3 coding sequence is TGTGCCACCAGCAGAGATCCGGGGGGAAATGAAAAACTGTTTTTT. This translates into CATSRDPGGNEKLFF. Together with reference TRBV15 and TRBJ1-4, the CDR3 gives the full variable domain: DAMVIQNPRYQVTQFGKPVTLSCSQTLNHNVMYWYQQKSSQAPKLLFHYYDKDFNNEADTPDNFQSRRPNTSFCFLDIRSPGLGDTAMYLCATSRDPGGNEKLFFGSGTQLSVL.

The chain combines TRBV6-1 with TRBJ2-5; possible D gene TRBD2, 5 bases. CDR1 is MNHNS, CDR2 SASEGT, per germline. V lost 0 bases and J 6 bases, leaving 14 bases between the germline ends. This CDR3 spans 15 amino acids. CDR3 sequence (DNA): TGTGCCAGCAGTGAAGCCAGCGGAGGCCGGCAGACCCAGTACTTC. This sequence encodes CASSEASGGRQTQYF.

The rearrangement joins TRBV5-1 to TRBJ2-3; D ambiguous. The V gene lost 0 bases and the J gene lost 0 bases, with 8 bases spanning the gap. From germline, CDR1 is SGHRS and CDR2 YFSETQ. The CDR3 contains 15 residues. CDR3 bases: TGCGCCAGCAGCTTGGACAGTCTTAGCACAGATACGCAGTATTTT. Translating gives CASSLDSLSTDTQYF.

J is TRBJ2-7 and V is TRBV11-2; D is undetermined. V dropped 4 bases and J dropped 4 bases, with 14 bases sitting between them. The germline V gene encodes CDR1 SGHAT and CDR2 FQNNGV. This CDR3 has 14 residues. For the CDR3, the DNA is TGTGCCAGCAGCTCCCCCGGCAGGTGGTACGAGCAGTACTTC. Its protein is CASSSPGRWYEQYF.